This T cell receptor (beta chain) is drawn from a study of T cells in narcolepsy (dated by TCRdb to between 2018 and 2020). General notes on the study: Healthy control donors were enrolled in the study alongside patients who had narcolepsy type 1 or type 2 (NT1, NT2). To look for autoreactive T cells in narcolepsy patients that target self-antigens of hypocretin neurons (hypocretin, TRIB2), the study used TCR Vbeta sequencing to follow clonotypes in blood and CSF.

For TCR Vbeta sequencing, memory CD4+ T cells were sorted ex vivo from the peripheral blood of narcolepsy patients and healthy controls. A word on this clone: It lacks a known antigen. Nothing much larger sits one base from this clone, and base qualities are not available.

The full study reports these points: Some blood memory CD4+ repertoires from patients and controls contained no sequences matching autoreactive T cell clones. Autoreactive clonotypes were reported to be detected serially in the blood of the same patients and of different patients, but not in the blood of healthy controls. Numbers of sequenced blood memory CD4+ clonotypes were comparable, averaging approximately 40,000 in patients and some 33,000 in controls. HCRT-specific and TRIB2-specific autoreactive clonotypes were highlighted in plots that compared CD4+ T cell clonotypes in CSF versus blood from the same patient.

The method was the immunoSEQ multiplex PCR assay. TCRdb re-hosts the immuneACCESS table, in-frame sequences only. Its copies lack some clones; in the studies checked, an unresolved V gene accounts for under half of them, and the cause for the rest is not known. The sample table records about 14,000 clones; 85% to 90% of these occur just once. Jointly, the top ten make up approximately 1.8% of the sample. The specimen sequenced was CD45RA- memory CD4+ T cells from PBMCs. The label giving this sample's cell subset or site can be read as: memory T cells sorted ex vivo from peripheral blood. The sequence was obtained from a human donor with narcolepsy.

The CDR3 protein: CASSSSGDHQPQHF. Read as DNA, the sequence is TGTGCCAGCAGTTCATCAGGGGACCATCAGCCCCAGCATTTT. The chain is assembled from TRBV6-6 and TRBJ1-5; the D segment could be TRBD1, given 6 matching bases. In the germline V gene (reference sequence), CDR1 corresponds to MNHNY and CDR2 to SVGAGI. From cysteine to phenylalanine, the CDR3 is 14 amino acids long. Only the CDR3 portion is preserved as DNA: 42 bases, with reading frame beginning at the first base. Relative to germline, V is 4 bases shorter and J is 5 bases shorter, with 12 bases between their ends.